A single sample is the source of the 27 T cell receptor beta chains below, sequenced in a study of T cells expressing NK-cell markers (dated by TCRdb to 2018 to 2021). The library was made by 5' RACE. The instrument was an Illumina HiSeq 2000. TCRdb reprocessed the reads and lists each CDR3 protein sequence as a single entry, with no DNA. This sample's table carries fewer than 400,000 distinct CDR3 sequences. Under 6.5% of the sample goes to the ten largest clones. The sequenced sample was blood T cells: a sorted CD56 or NKG2C T cell subset, CD4+ or CD8+ T cells, or bulk PBMC T cells (not recorded which). These receptor sequences come from a man aged 18 to 70 in good health.

The rearrangement uses TRBV12-3 or TRBV12-4 and TRBJ2-7; TCRdb returns TRBD1, unconfirmable since there is no DNA. The CDR3 sequence is 14 residues long. The CDR3 reads CASSTGQIFYEQYF.

V and J are TRBV5-4 and TRBJ2-1. CDR1 and CDR2 from the germline V gene are SGHNT and YYREEE (reference sequence). The CDR3 runs to 15 residues. The CDR3 loop reads CASSLKTATYNEQFF.

This rearrangement joins TRBV6-6 to TRBJ1-1; the TRBD1 assignment by TCRdb is unverifiable without DNA. CDR1 and CDR2 (germline): MNHNY, SVGAGI (reference sequence). This CDR3 contains 13 residues. The chain's CDR3 is CASSLHLGDEAFF.

This sequence joins TRBV6-5 and TRBJ1-5. Germline loops: CDR1 MNHEY, CDR2 SVGAGI. The CDR3 is 16 residues long. CDR3 amino acids: CASSYSGPGANQPQHF.

The chain is built from TRBV20-1 and TRBJ1-2; TCRdb's assignment of TRBD1 cannot be checked, as there is no DNA. CDR3 length: 15 residues. From germline, CDR1 is DFQATT and CDR2 SNEGSKA (reference sequence). The CDR3 sequence: CSATWGGTGKSGYTF.

This rearrangement joins TRBV5-1 to TRBJ1-2; TCRdb outputs TRBD1, but without DNA this stays unchecked. CDR1 is SGHRS, CDR2 YFSETQ, per germline. This CDR3 has 12 residues. This CDR3 is CASSQGAFGYTF.

V is TRBV7-9 and J is TRBJ2-7; TCRdb lists TRBD1, though no DNA is available to test this call. Germline CDR1 is SEHNR and CDR2 is FQNEAQ (reference sequence). The CDR3 sequence is 15 residues long. The CDR3: CASSRSGQGFNEQYF.

The rearrangement uses TRBV6-5 and TRBJ1-2; absent DNA, TCRdb's TRBD1 call cannot be checked. The CDR3 is made up of 15 amino acids. Germline V gene lookup returns CDR1 MNHEY and CDR2 SVGAGI. The CDR3 reads CASSYFLQGAGGYTF.

The chain combines TRBV18 with TRBJ1-1; the TCRdb D gene call, TRBD1, has no DNA to confirm it. The CDR3 totals 16 residues. Germline lookup yields CDR1 KGHSH and CDR2 LQKENI. This CDR3 is CASSPPAGRGSTEAFF.

The chain uses TRBV12-3 or TRBV12-4 and TRBJ2-1; TCRdb designates TRBD1, a call that cannot be tested without DNA. The CDR3 covers 15 residues. CDR3 protein: CASSPGGFWNNEQFF.

The chain has TRBV12-3 or TRBV12-4 and TRBJ1-1. The CDR3 has 14 amino acids. CDR3 sequence reads: CASSFVLMNTEAFF.

The CDR3 reads CASSPHIERGETQYF. This sequence joins TRBV3-1 and TRBJ2-5. Germline V gene sequence: CDR1 LGHDT, CDR2 YNNKEL (reference sequence). The length of the CDR3 is 15 residues.

The chain joins TRBV29-1 to TRBJ2-5; no DNA is available, so the TRBD1 call from TCRdb remains unchecked. The CDR3 contains 13 residues. Germline CDR1 reads SQVTM; CDR2 reads ANQGSEA. The CDR3 here is CSGYRDARETQYF. The variable domain in full, completed from reference TRBV29-1 and TRBJ2-5, reads SAVISQKPSRDICQRGTSLTIQCQVDSQVTMMFWYRQQPGQSLTLIATANQGSEATYESGFVIDKFPISRPNLTFSTLTVSNMSPEDSSIYLCSGYRDARETQYFGPGTRLLVL.

This chain links TRBV6-1 with TRBJ1-4; TCRdb's D call of TRBD1 is untestable without DNA. Germline assignment: CDR1 MNHNS and CDR2 SASEGT. The CDR3 is 13 residues long. The chain's CDR3 is CASHDGMNEKLFF.

The genes are TRBV5-8 and TRBJ1-1. The length of the CDR3 is 14 residues. Germline V lookup: CDR1 SGHTS, CDR2 YDEGEE. CDR3 sequence reads: CASSLSWSNTEAFF.

V and J are TRBV10-3 and TRBJ1-2. CDR3 size: 13 residues. Per germline, CDR1 ENHRY and CDR2 SYGVKD. The CDR3 is CAISDTVSYGYTF.

The chain employs TRBV29-1 and TRBJ1-1; the D call from TCRdb, TRBD1, cannot be confirmed without DNA. The CDR3 length is 14 residues. Germline V CDR1 and CDR2: SQVTM, ANQGSEA. CDR3 in amino acids: CSVARGTSRTEAFF.

This rearrangement joins TRBV21-1 to TRBJ2-5; TCRdb gives TRBD2 as the D gene, but with no DNA this cannot be confirmed. TRBV21-1 is a known pseudogene. This CDR3 comprises 17 residues. CDR3 in amino acids: CASSKIRHVSRVETQYF.

The V gene is TRBV7-9, the J gene TRBJ2-3; TCRdb's assignment of TRBD2 cannot be checked, as there is no DNA. The germline CDR1 and CDR2 sequences are SEHNR and FQNEAQ (reference sequence). The CDR3 length is 16 residues. The CDR3 spells CASSLGGTRFTDTQYF.

This rearrangement joins TRBV23-1 to TRBJ2-7; checking the TCRdb D call of TRBD2 is not possible without DNA. TRBV23-1 is sorted into the ORF group, with uncertain function. The CDR3 runs 16 residues. The CDR3 loop reads CASSQEGYHPSYEQYF.

The J gene is TRBJ2-1, the V gene TRBV7-3; TCRdb's assignment of TRBD2 cannot be checked, as there is no DNA. The CDR3 is made up of 14 amino acids. The germline CDR1 and CDR2 sequences are SGHTA and FQGTGA. The CDR3 reads CASSLGRTAEQQFF. The full variable domain, its missing parts supplied by reference TRBV7-3 and TRBJ2-1, is GAGVSQTPSNKVTEKGKYVELRCDPISGHTALYWYRQSLGQGPEFLIYFQGTGAADDSGLPNDRFFAVRPEGSVSTLKIQRTERGDSAVYLCASSLGRTAEQQFFGPGTRLTVL.

V and J are TRBV18 and TRBJ2-3; TCRdb proposes TRBD2, but this gene call is untestable without DNA. Germline CDR1 reads KGHSH; CDR2 reads LQKENI. The CDR3 has 14 amino acids. The CDR3 sequence: CASSSGGPADTQYF. The full variable domain, with the rest looked up from reference TRBV18 and TRBJ2-3, is NAGVMQNPRHLVRRRGQEARLRCSPMKGHSHVYWYRQLPEEGLKFMVYLQKENIIDESGMPKERFSAEFPKEGPSILRIQQVVRGDSAAYFCASSSGGPADTQYFGPGTRLTVL.

The chain uses TRBV12-3 or TRBV12-4 and TRBJ1-6; TCRdb gives TRBD1 as the D gene, but with no DNA this cannot be confirmed. This CDR3 comprises 14 residues. CDR3 sequence reads: CASTLGQPNSPLHF.

This chain uses TRBV5-6 with TRBJ1-1. The V gene's germline CDR1 is SGHDT and CDR2 YYEEEE. The CDR3 length is 14 residues. The CDR3 is CASSLVTTDTEAFF.

The CDR3 reads CASSFRGPISYNEQFF. V usage is TRBV6-1 and J usage is TRBJ2-1; TCRdb indicates TRBD1, and absent DNA this call remains unverified. Germline CDR1 and CDR2: MNHNS and SASEGT. The CDR3 sequence is 16 residues long.

CDR3 loop: CASSGRTGYSYNSPLHF. The gene calls are TRBV2 and TRBJ1-6; the TCRdb call, TRBD1, lacks DNA for checking. The CDR3 loop spans 17 amino acids. Per germline, CDR1 SNHLY and CDR2 FYNNEI.

The V and J genes are TRBV20-1 and TRBJ1-1. The germline CDR1 and CDR2 sequences are DFQATT and SNEGSKA (reference sequence). The CDR3 is 12 amino acids. CDR3 sequence reads: CSARTDRLGAFF.